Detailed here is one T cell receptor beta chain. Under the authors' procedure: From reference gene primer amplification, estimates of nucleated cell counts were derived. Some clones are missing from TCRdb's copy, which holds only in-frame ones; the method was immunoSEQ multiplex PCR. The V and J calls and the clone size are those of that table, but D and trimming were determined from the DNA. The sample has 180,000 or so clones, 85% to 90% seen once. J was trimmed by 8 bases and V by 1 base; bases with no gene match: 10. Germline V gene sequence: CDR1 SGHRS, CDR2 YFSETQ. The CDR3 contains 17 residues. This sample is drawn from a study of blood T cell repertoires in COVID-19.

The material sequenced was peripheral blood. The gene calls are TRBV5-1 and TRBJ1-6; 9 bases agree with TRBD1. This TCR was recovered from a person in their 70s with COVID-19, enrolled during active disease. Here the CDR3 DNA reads TGCGCCAGCAGCTTGAACACAGGGGGCGCGTCCGATTCACCCCTCCACTTT. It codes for CASSLNTGGASDSPLHF.